This is a list of T cell receptor beta chains from one sample in a study of shared clonotypes between healthy human individuals. The repertoire was sequenced with immunoSEQ multiplex PCR; TCRdb's copy has only in-frame clones and lacks some. The table has fewer than 1.8 million clones, approximately 98.5% seen once; the top ten hold around 0.38%. Sequences were obtained from naive CD4+ T cells sorted from blood. These receptors all stem from a man aged 30-40 years in good health. Both conserved end residues are part of each CDR3. Fields, in order: clone size, V gene, J gene, CDR3 protein. A row's size may be missing; if present it is once, few, many or a size class.

clone size: -; V gene: TRBV6-6; J gene: TRBJ2-1; CDR3 protein: CASSRTGRGVEQFF
clone size: -; V gene: TRBV16; J gene: TRBJ1-5; CDR3 protein: CASSPPWSTSVGQPQHF
clone size: -; V gene: TRBV18; J gene: TRBJ1-1; CDR3 protein: CASSPSQMIEAFF
clone size: -; V gene: TRBV5-4; J gene: TRBJ2-5; CDR3 protein: CASSLELFPSGRAGETQYF
clone size: -; V gene: TRBV19; J gene: TRBJ2-6; CDR3 protein: CASSIDLAGSSGANVLTF
clone size: -; V gene: TRBV30; J gene: TRBJ1-2; CDR3 protein: CAWIQGAQGGYTF
clone size: -; V gene: TRBV27; J gene: TRBJ2-7; CDR3 protein: CASSRRLAPSSYEQYF
clone size: -; V gene: TRBV9; J gene: TRBJ2-3; CDR3 protein: CASSLFPGLGTDTQYF
clone size: -; V gene: TRBV30; J gene: TRBJ1-2; CDR3 protein: CAWNKQGAPTSGYTF
clone size: -; V gene: TRBV28; J gene: TRBJ2-2; CDR3 protein: CASRSGRGAGELFF
clone size: -; V gene: TRBV5-4; J gene: TRBJ2-3; CDR3 protein: CASSLGRAGVRDTQYF
clone size: -; V gene: TRBV15; J gene: TRBJ2-2; CDR3 protein: CATSRGDRVLRELFF
clone size: -; V gene: TRBV29-1; J gene: TRBJ2-3; CDR3 protein: CSAAGLLAGGSDTQYF
clone size: -; V gene: TRBV27; J gene: TRBJ2-3; CDR3 protein: CASSSPPNSGNVDTQYF
clone size: -; V gene: TRBV5-1; J gene: TRBJ2-5; CDR3 protein: CASSLGGRRETQYF
clone size: -; V gene: TRBV30; J gene: TRBJ1-1; CDR3 protein: CAWSLSGGDTEAFF
clone size: -; V gene: TRBV2; J gene: TRBJ2-3; CDR3 protein: CASSVRGRPDTQYF
clone size: -; V gene: TRBV5-8; J gene: TRBJ2-7; CDR3 protein: CASSTLAGGLSGQYF
clone size: -; V gene: TRBV5-1; J gene: TRBJ2-7; CDR3 protein: CASSSTGSPYEQYF
clone size: -; V gene: TRBV23-1; J gene: TRBJ2-2; CDR3 protein: CASSQSGLIRGANTGELFF
clone size: -; V gene: TRBV6-6; J gene: TRBJ2-2; CDR3 protein: CASSRLDNTGELFF
clone size: -; V gene: TRBV28; J gene: TRBJ1-2; CDR3 protein: CASSLGSVGFSYTF
clone size: -; V gene: TRBV14; J gene: TRBJ2-7; CDR3 protein: CASSQVVLGGGEQYF
clone size: -; V gene: TRBV5-1; J gene: TRBJ1-5; CDR3 protein: CASSLGSAAEYSNQPQHF
clone size: -; V gene: TRBV14; J gene: TRBJ2-2; CDR3 protein: CASSIWTSQTTGELFF
clone size: -; V gene: TRBV28; J gene: TRBJ2-5; CDR3 protein: CASSSVQETQYF
clone size: once; V gene: TRBV19; J gene: TRBJ2-1; CDR3 protein: CASSIRQGGYNEQFF
clone size: -; V gene: TRBV7-9; J gene: TRBJ2-5; CDR3 protein: CASRGETQYF
clone size: -; V gene: TRBV5-1; J gene: TRBJ2-4; CDR3 protein: CASSPQQGANIQYF
clone size: -; V gene: TRBV9; J gene: TRBJ1-2; CDR3 protein: CASSRTKQGGDYGYTF
clone size: -; V gene: TRBV2; J gene: TRBJ2-7; CDR3 protein: CASNRDTDYEQYF
clone size: -; V gene: TRBV28; J gene: TRBJ2-1; CDR3 protein: CASSPTYNEQFF
clone size: -; V gene: TRBV9; J gene: TRBJ2-5; CDR3 protein: CASSVATGWETQYF
clone size: -; V gene: TRBV19; J gene: TRBJ2-7; CDR3 protein: CASSTSGTGNYEQYF
clone size: -; V gene: TRBV28; J gene: TRBJ2-3; CDR3 protein: CASSLDRRFRTDTQYF
clone size: -; V gene: TRBV7-9; J gene: TRBJ2-7; CDR3 protein: CASSLDPGFRVKAEQYF
clone size: -; V gene: TRBV11-2; J gene: TRBJ2-4; CDR3 protein: CASSLFLYSKNIQYF
clone size: -; V gene: TRBV6-1; J gene: TRBJ1-1; CDR3 protein: CASRHRGLGGTEAFF
clone size: once; V gene: TRBV6-5; J gene: TRBJ2-3; CDR3 protein: CASRREGGRTDTQYF
clone size: -; V gene: TRBV5-4; J gene: TRBJ2-2; CDR3 protein: CASSLLANTGELFF
clone size: -; V gene: TRBV30; J gene: TRBJ1-3; CDR3 protein: CAWSEGGYSGNTIYF
clone size: -; V gene: TRBV6-1; J gene: TRBJ2-7; CDR3 protein: CATLLGGVTYEQYF
clone size: -; V gene: TRBV18; J gene: TRBJ1-3; CDR3 protein: CASSPSRQSGNTIYF
clone size: once; V gene: TRBV2; J gene: TRBJ1-5; CDR3 protein: CASSEVRGGQPQHF
clone size: -; V gene: TRBV19; J gene: TRBJ2-3; CDR3 protein: CASKVRGSDTQYF